This T cell receptor beta chain originates from a study of CD8+ T cells in alopecia areata. Study details: Treated individuals took tofacitinib by mouth, 5 to 10 mg twice daily.

The CDR3 is 14 amino acids. Germline V CDR1 and CDR2: SGHAT, FQNNGV. Unmatched junction bases numbered 4, after V lost 5 bases and J lost 4 bases. RNA, once extracted, was reverse transcribed into cDNA for use as the sequencing template. Method: immunoSEQ multiplex PCR; TCRdb's copy keeps in-frame clones and lacks some. Among a few hundred thousand clones listed, less than 80% were seen once. The gene calls are TRBV11-2 and TRBJ2-3; 9 bases are shared with TRBD1. The clonotype comes from a human donor with alopecia areata. The material was CD4+ T cells sorted from blood, obtained at week 0. In nucleotides, the CDR3 is TGTGCCAGCAGCCAGGGACAGGGCTCAGATACGCAGTATTTT. This sequence encodes CASSQGQGSDTQYF.